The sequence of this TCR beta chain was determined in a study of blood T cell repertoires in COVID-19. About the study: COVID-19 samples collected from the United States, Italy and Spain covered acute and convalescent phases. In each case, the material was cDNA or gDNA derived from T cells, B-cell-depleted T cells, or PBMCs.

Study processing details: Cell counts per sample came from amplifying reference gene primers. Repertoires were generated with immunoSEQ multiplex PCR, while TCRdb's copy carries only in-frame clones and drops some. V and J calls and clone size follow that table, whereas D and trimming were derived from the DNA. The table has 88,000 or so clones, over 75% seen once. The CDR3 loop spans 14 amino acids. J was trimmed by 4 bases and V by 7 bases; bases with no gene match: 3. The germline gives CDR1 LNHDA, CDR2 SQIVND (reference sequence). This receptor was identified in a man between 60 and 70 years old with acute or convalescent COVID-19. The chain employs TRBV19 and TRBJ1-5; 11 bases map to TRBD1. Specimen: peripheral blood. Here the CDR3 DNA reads TGTGCCAGTACTGGGACAGGGGGTAATCAGCCCCAGCATTTT. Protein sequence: CASTGTGGNQPQHF.